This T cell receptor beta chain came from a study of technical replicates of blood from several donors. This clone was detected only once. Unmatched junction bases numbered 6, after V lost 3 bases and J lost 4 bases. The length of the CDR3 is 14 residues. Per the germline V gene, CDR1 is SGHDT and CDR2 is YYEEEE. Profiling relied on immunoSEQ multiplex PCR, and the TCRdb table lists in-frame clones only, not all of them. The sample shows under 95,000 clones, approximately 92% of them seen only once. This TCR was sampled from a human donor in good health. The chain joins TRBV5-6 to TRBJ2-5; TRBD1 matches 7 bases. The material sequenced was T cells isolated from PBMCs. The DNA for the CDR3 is TGTGCCAGCAGCTGGATGACAGGGCCAGAGACCCAGTACTTC. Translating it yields CASSWMTGPETQYF.